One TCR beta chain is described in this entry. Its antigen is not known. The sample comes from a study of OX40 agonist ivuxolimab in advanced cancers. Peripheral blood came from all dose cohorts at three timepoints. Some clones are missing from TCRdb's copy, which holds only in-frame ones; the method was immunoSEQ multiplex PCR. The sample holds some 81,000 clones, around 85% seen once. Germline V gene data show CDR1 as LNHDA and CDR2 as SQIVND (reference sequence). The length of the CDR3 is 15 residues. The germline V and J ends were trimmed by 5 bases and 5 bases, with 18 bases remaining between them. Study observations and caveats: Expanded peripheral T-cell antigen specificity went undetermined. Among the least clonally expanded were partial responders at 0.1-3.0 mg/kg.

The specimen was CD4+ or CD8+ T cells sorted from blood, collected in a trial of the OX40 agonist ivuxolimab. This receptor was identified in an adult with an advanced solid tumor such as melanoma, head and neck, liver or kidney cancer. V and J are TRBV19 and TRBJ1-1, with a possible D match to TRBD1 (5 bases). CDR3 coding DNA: TGTGCCAGTAGTTTGGGACCCCAGATCGGGACTGAAGCTTTCTTT. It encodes CASSLGPQIGTEAFF.